The 30 T cell receptor beta chains below all came from one sample that was sequenced in a study of CD8+ T cells in alopecia areata. Sequencing templates came from extracted RNA that was reverse transcribed into cDNA. The data were produced by immunoSEQ multiplex PCR, yet TCRdb's version contains in-frame clones alone and is incomplete. The data contain approximately 120,000 clones, under 65% of them singletons. As for treatment: oral pan-JAK inhibitor, 5-10 mg twice daily. Specimen: CD4+ T cells sorted from blood, collected at week 4, from a patient treated with tofacitinib. Every receptor here comes from a human donor with alopecia areata.

The chain combines TRBV7-2 with TRBJ2-5; TRBD1 agrees at 8 bases. Germline V CDR1 and CDR2: SGHTA, FQGNSA. V was pared by 5 bases and J by 3 bases, with 2 bases of the junction left unmatched. The CDR3 length is 13 residues. The CDR3 nucleotides are TGTGCCAGCAGCACGGACAGGGAAGAGACCCAGTACTTC. The encoded protein is CASSTDREETQYF.

There are many counts of this clone. The gene calls are TRBV25-1 and TRBJ2-2; TRBD1 is a possible D gene (6 bases). Trimming pared 4 bases from V and 1 base from J, leaving 7 bases between. CDR3 length: 14 amino acids. Germline V gives CDR1 MGHDK, CDR2 SYGVNS. The CDR3 spells CASSGTVNTGELFF. CDR3 bases: TGTGCCAGCAGTGGGACAGTGAACACCGGGGAGCTGTTTTTT.

The chain recombines TRBV5-4 with TRBJ2-3; D call uncertain. The CDR3 has 13 amino acids. The germline CDR1 and CDR2 sequences are SGHNT and YYREEE (reference sequence). Trimming took off 0 bases at V and 2 bases at J, with 4 bases between the two ends. The CDR3 loop reads CASSLDLTDTQYF. CDR3 in DNA: TGTGCCAGCAGCTTGGATCTCACAGATACGCAGTATTTT.

The V call is TRBV7-2, the J call TRBJ2-7, with D tentatively TRBD1 (5 bases). CDR3 size: 13 residues. Per germline, CDR1 SGHTA and CDR2 FQGNSA. With 5 bases removed from V and 4 bases from J, the gap between germline ends came to 12 bases. The CDR3 nucleotides are TGTGCCAGCAGCCAAATGACAGAGTACGAGCAGTACTTC. It translates to CASSQMTEYEQYF.

This clone qualifies as medium-sized. The V and J genes are TRBV9 and TRBJ2-7, with 7 bases identical to TRBD1. The CDR3 consists of 14 residues. Per the germline V gene, CDR1 is SGDLS and CDR2 is YYNGEE. The junction had 9 bases not matched to a gene; V was cut back by 2 bases and J by 7 bases. CDR3: CASSVGTAAEEQYF. In DNA, the CDR3 is TGTGCCAGCAGCGTCGGGACAGCCGCCGAGGAGCAGTACTTC.

This clone occurred a few times. The rearrangement joins TRBV15 to TRBJ2-5; no reliable D call. Germline CDR1 reads LNHNV; CDR2 reads YYDKDF (reference sequence). The CDR3 runs to 13 residues. Trimming cost V 5 bases and J 1 base, with 8 bases left between them. The CDR3 DNA follows: TGTGCCACCAGCCGAAAGCTCCAAGAGACCCAGTACTTC. This encodes CATSRKLQETQYF.

The genes are TRBV19 and TRBJ1-1; 9 bases fit TRBD1. From germline, CDR1 is LNHDA and CDR2 SQIVND (reference sequence). V shed 6 bases, J shed 7 bases, and the junction held 6 bases outside the gene matches. The CDR3 consists of 13 residues. The CDR3 sequence: CASSPRDRVEAFF. CDR3 sequence (DNA): TGTGCCAGTAGCCCCCGGGACAGGGTTGAAGCTTTCTTT.

The rearrangement uses TRBV29-1 and TRBJ1-5; D may be TRBD1 (6 bases). The CDR3 runs to 13 residues. Trimming cost V 4 bases and J 2 bases, with 9 bases left between them. Germline CDR1 is SQVTM and CDR2 is ANQGSEA. The DNA for the CDR3 is TGCAGCGTTGCACAGGGCGGCAATCAGCCCCAGCATTTT. This codes for CSVAQGGNQPQHF. The full variable domain, with the rest looked up from reference TRBV29-1 and TRBJ1-5, is SAVISQKPSRDICQRGTSLTIQCQVDSQVTMMFWYRQQPGQSLTLIATANQGSEATYESGFVIDKFPISRPNLTFSTLTVSNMSPEDSSIYLCSVAQGGNQPQHFGDGTRLSIL.

V gene TRBV11-2 combines with J gene TRBJ2-5; D is undetermined. CDR1 is SGHAT, CDR2 FQNNGV, per germline. Trimming pared 0 bases from V and 5 bases from J, leaving 4 bases between. The CDR3 spans 12 residues. The CDR3, as DNA: TGTGCCAGCAGCTTAGAGTTGGAGACCCAGTACTTC. Its translation is CASSLELETQYF.

The chain joins TRBV5-6 to TRBJ2-4; D is undetermined. Germline V gives CDR1 SGHDT, CDR2 YYEEEE. This CDR3 comprises 16 residues. The ends were cut back, 2 bases at V and 0 bases at J, with 12 bases in the middle. The CDR3 sequence is CASSFSGALAKNIQYF. CDR3 nucleotides: TGTGCCAGCAGCTTCTCCGGTGCCCTAGCCAAAAACATTCAGTACTTC.

In this sample, this clone turned up a few times. CDR3: CSVKGTDSSYEQYF. CDR3 nucleotides: TGCAGCGTCAAGGGGACGGACAGCTCCTACGAGCAGTACTTC. This rearrangement joins TRBV29-1 to TRBJ2-7; weak D call: TRBD1 (6 bases). The V gene lost 6 bases and the J gene lost 0 bases, with 15 bases spanning the gap. The CDR3 has 14 amino acids. Germline V gene sequence: CDR1 SQVTM, CDR2 ANQGSEA.

V usage is TRBV28 and J usage is TRBJ2-5; either TRBD1 or TRBD2 may fit D (6 bases each). This CDR3 contains 16 residues. V lost 10 bases and J 5 bases, leaving 26 bases between the germline ends. Germline loops: CDR1 MDHEN, CDR2 SYDVKM. CDR3 DNA sequence: TGTGCCACCAGCACTCAACAGGGACTTCGGGGGGAGACCCAGTACTTC. Protein product: CATSTQQGLRGETQYF.

The V gene is TRBV4-2, the J gene TRBJ2-1, with D uncertain. The CDR3 loop spans 13 amino acids. Trimming took 2 bases from V and 8 from J, leaving 10 bases between them. The germline gives CDR1 LGHNA, CDR2 YNFKEQ. CDR3 loop: CASSQYETDEQFF. CDR3 coding DNA: TGTGCCAGCAGCCAATACGAGACGGATGAGCAGTTCTTC.

The J gene is TRBJ2-7, the V gene TRBV11-2; D is possibly TRBD2 (5 bases). V lost 4 bases and J 6 bases, leaving 19 bases between the germline ends. CDR3 size: 15 residues. Germline V gene data show CDR1 as SGHAT and CDR2 as FQNNGV. The CDR3 here is CASSSWSRRGGEQYF. The DNA for the CDR3 is TGTGCCAGCAGCTCCTGGTCCCGTCGGGGTGGCGAGCAGTACTTC.

A remark on this clone: The identical CDR3 is also encoded by other nucleotide sequences in the sample. V and J are TRBV7-2 and TRBJ1-5; D is uncertain. Per germline, CDR1 SGHTA and CDR2 FQGNSA. Trimming left V 1 base short and J 2 bases short, with 0 bases between. The CDR3 has 12 residues. CDR3 protein: CASSLGNQPQHF. The CDR3 DNA is TGTGCCAGCAGCTTAGGCAATCAGCCCCAGCATTTT.

The rearrangement uses TRBV9 and TRBJ1-4; D is undetermined. Germline V gene data show CDR1 as SGDLS and CDR2 as YYNGEE. This CDR3 spans 15 amino acids. Deletions cut 0 bases from V and 8 bases from J, with 14 bases between. The CDR3 is CASSVAGTSWEKLFF. The CDR3 nucleotides are TGTGCCAGCAGCGTAGCGGGAACCAGCTGGGAAAAACTGTTTTTT.

The chain couples TRBV29-1 to TRBJ2-3; 11 nucleotides align to TRBD1. V dropped 7 bases and J dropped 3; count of bases not matched to a gene: 0. Looked up from germline, CDR1 is SQVTM and CDR2 is ANQGSEA. This CDR3 spans 12 amino acids. The CDR3 bases are TGCAGCGGGGACAGGGGGACAGATACGCAGTATTTT. This sequence encodes CSGDRGTDTQYF.

This clone turned up a few times. This rearrangement joins TRBV2 to TRBJ2-7; 7 bases map to TRBD1. J was trimmed by 2 bases and V by 6 bases; bases with no gene match: 13. Germline V gene data show CDR1 as SNHLY and CDR2 as FYNNEI. This CDR3 comprises 16 residues. The CDR3 protein is CASRGVRTGTTYEQYF. As DNA, the CDR3 is TGTGCCAGCAGGGGGGTCAGGACAGGAACTACCTACGAGCAGTACTTC.

CDR3 amino acids: CASSYVRGRGETQYF. The CDR3 DNA reads TGTGCCAGCAGCTACGTCCGCGGCAGGGGAGAGACCCAGTACTTC. V gene TRBV7-8 combines with J gene TRBJ2-5, with D perhaps matching TRBD1 (6 bases). Trimming removed 4 bases at V and 4 bases at J, with 16 bases between. The CDR3 totals 15 residues. Germline loops: CDR1 SGHVS, CDR2 FQNEAQ.

CDR3: CSVLGHGGSGANVLTF. The DNA of the CDR3 is TGCAGCGTTTTAGGACACGGGGGTTCTGGGGCCAACGTCCTGACTTTC. The chain employs TRBV29-1 and TRBJ2-6; perhaps TRBD2 as D (6 bases). V shed 5 bases and J shed 1 base, with 15 bases lying between them. Germline V CDR1 and CDR2: SQVTM, ANQGSEA. The CDR3 contains 16 residues.

This clone has more than one count but fewer than ten. The chain recombines TRBV5-4 with TRBJ1-6; perhaps TRBD1 as D (6 bases). CDR3 length: 15 residues. The V gene lost 4 bases and the J gene lost 8 bases, with 16 bases spanning the gap. CDR1 is SGHNT, CDR2 YYREEE, per germline (reference sequence). This CDR3 reads CASSGGQGRDSPLHF. The DNA for the CDR3 is TGTGCCAGCAGCGGGGGACAAGGGAGAGATTCACCCCTCCACTTT.

This chain links TRBV5-6 with TRBJ2-1; D possibly uses TRBD1 or TRBD2 (6 bases each). V dropped 2 bases and J dropped 5 bases, with 11 bases sitting between them. This CDR3 is 14 amino acids long. The germline V gene has CDR1 SGHDT and CDR2 YYEEEE. The CDR3 coding sequence is TGTGCCAGCAGCTTCCCAAGGGGGGACAATGAGCAGTTCTTC. It translates to CASSFPRGDNEQFF.

CDR3 loop: CSARGQNSYNEQFF. As DNA, the CDR3 is TGCAGCGCCCGGGGACAGAACTCCTACAATGAGCAGTTCTTC. The chain links TRBV29-1 to TRBJ2-1; TRBD1 matches at 7 bases. Germline V lookup: CDR1 SQVTM, CDR2 ANQGSEA. V shed 7 bases and J 0 bases; nucleotides not matched to a gene: 6. The CDR3 is made up of 14 amino acids.

The V gene is TRBV9, the J gene TRBJ1-5, with D hard to call. This CDR3 is built from 16 residues. V lost 3 bases, J lost 4 bases, and 17 bases lay in between. Germline V gives CDR1 SGDLS, CDR2 YYNGEE. CDR3 loop: CASSAPQAMRNQPQHF. The CDR3 coding sequence is TGTGCCAGCAGCGCCCCCCAGGCTATGCGGAATCAGCCCCAGCATTTT. Looking up the rest from reference TRBV9 and TRBJ1-5 gives the full variable domain: DSGVTQTPKHLITATGQRVTLRCSPRSGDLSVYWYQQSLDQGLQFLIQYYNGEERAKGNILERFSAQQFPDLHSELNLSSLELGDSALYFCASSAPQAMRNQPQHFGDGTRLSIL.

V gene TRBV18 combines with J gene TRBJ1-2; D not certain. CDR1 is KGHSH, CDR2 LQKENI, per germline. The V end was cut by 2 bases, the J end by 6 bases, with 10 bases between. The CDR3 has 13 amino acids. CDR3 coding DNA: TGTGCCAGCTCACCAGTATCCGAGGATGGCTACACCTTC. The encoded protein is CASSPVSEDGYTF.

The chain couples TRBV4-3 to TRBJ2-4, with a weak D call TRBD1 (6 bases). The germline gives CDR1 LGHNA, CDR2 YSLEER. There are 14 residues in the CDR3. V lost 1 base and J 9 bases, leaving 13 bases between the germline ends. The CDR3 loop is CASSQGTGNSIQYF. The DNA for the CDR3 is TGCGCCAGCAGCCAAGGCACAGGGAATTCCATTCAGTACTTC.

This clone has just a few counts. The chain combines TRBV10-3 with TRBJ2-1, with a possible D match to TRBD1 (6 bases). Trimming took 6 bases from V and 6 from J, leaving 15 bases between them. CDR1 is ENHRY, CDR2 SYGVKD, per germline. This CDR3 region has 14 residues. CDR3 sequence (DNA): TGTGCCATCAGACACGGACAGTCTTCCAATGAGCAGTTCTTC. Protein sequence: CAIRHGQSSNEQFF.

The rearrangement links TRBV5-1 to TRBJ2-7; 7 bases are a match to TRBD1. Germline CDR1 is SGHRS and CDR2 is YFSETQ. The ends lost 5 bases at V and 2 bases at J; junction bases unmatched: 7. This CDR3 spans 14 amino acids. The CDR3 nucleotides are TGCGCCAGCAGGTCTCGACAGGGACCCTACGAGCAGTACTTC. Translated: CASRSRQGPYEQYF.

V usage is TRBV6-5 and J usage is TRBJ1-1; 7 bases line up with TRBD1. Germline V gene sequence: CDR1 MNHEY, CDR2 SVGAGI. Trimming at V came to 5 bases and at J to 4 bases, leaving 1 base not matched to a gene. This CDR3 contains 12 residues. The CDR3 nucleotides are TGTGCCAGCAGTCGGACAGGCACTGAAGCTTTCTTT. Protein: CASSRTGTEAFF.

This rearrangement joins TRBV30 to TRBJ1-2; D is ambiguous. The CDR3 totals 13 residues. The V and J ends lost 3 bases and 4 bases respectively, with 12 bases between them. The germline CDR1 and CDR2 sequences are GTSNPN and SVGIG (reference sequence). The CDR3 DNA follows: TGTGCCTGGAGAGAGGAGCTCCTCTATGGCTACACCTTC. It is translated as CAWREELLYGYTF.